This T cell receptor (beta chain) was captured in a study of neoadjuvant anti-PD-1 for oral cavity cancer. Across the whole study: Most patients had three to four biweekly doses of 3 mg/kg nivolumab before resection. Patients without progression got a fourth dose around day 43.

The repertoire was sequenced with immunoSEQ multiplex PCR; TCRdb's copy has only in-frame clones and lacks some. The data show about 14,000 clones, roughly 65% seen once. General observations from the study: Post-nivolumab, blood T cell clonality was significantly elevated in non-responders.

Remarks on this clone: The antigen remains unidentified.

Blood cells were analyzed directly, without culture or expansion. The sample in question was PBMCs, obtained before nivolumab (anti-PD-1) treatment. The sequence came from a person between 40 and 85 years old with oral cavity squamous cell carcinoma.

In DNA, the CDR3 is TGTGCCAGCAGCCCGACAGGGCTGGGGTACAATGAGCAGTTCTTC. Translating gives CASSPTGLGYNEQFF. This chain links TRBV11-2 with TRBJ2-1, with 7 nucleotides matching TRBD1. In germline, CDR1 is SGHAT, CDR2 FQNNGV. The CDR3 spans 15 residues. Unmatched junction bases numbered 8, after V lost 5 bases and J lost 4 bases.